This TCR beta chain was found in a study of blood T cell repertoires in COVID-19 (dated by TCRdb to the early 2020s). Regarding the complete study: Collaborator samples came from the United States, Italy and Spain and covered acute and convalescent phases of COVID-19. The material from the prospective study consisted of cDNA or gDNA derived from T cells, B-cell-depleted T cells, or PBMCs. Subjects who had been exposed to COVID-19, were actively infected with it, or had recovered from it provided the deeply sampled blood TCRbeta repertoires that made up the dataset. The repertoires were made available in a free public database intended to serve as a resource for research on the immune response to SARS-CoV-2. Samples were obtained from the ongoing ImmuneRACE study (first 160 participants) and from about 1,300 subjects provided by 6 global collaborators. Sample metadata almost always included a de-identified subject ID, COVID-19 status, age in years and sex. Where available, HLA class I and class II types were obtained from metadata supplied by the sample provider rather than from assay-based typing.

TCRbeta CDR3 regions were amplified from genomic DNA using the immunoSEQ Assay, a bias-controlled multiplex PCR. The authors processed their data as follows. The number of nucleated cells in each sample was estimated from the amplification of reference gene primers within the assay. To quantify the absolute abundance of each unique TCRbeta CDR3 rearrangement, sequence reads were collapsed and filtered. For each sample, productive Simpson clonality was calculated as the square root of Simpson's diversity index across productive rearrangements. Drawn from immuneACCESS, this table holds only the in-frame rearrangements with V and J called that TCRdb kept. Clones are partly lost; checked studies trace under half to an unresolved V gene and leave the rest unexplained. For V, J and clone size, that table is used; D and trimming come from the DNA. This sample holds roughly 130,000 clones; about 90% were observed only once. The top ten hold more than 3.5% of the sample.

Reading the germline V gene (reference sequence) gives CDR1 SGHAT and CDR2 FQDESV. Counted from cysteine to valine, this CDR3 has 12 amino acids. The sequence is cut down to CDR3 DNA, 36 bases in frame from base 1. Trimmed from V: 4 bases; trimmed from J: 6 bases; junction bases lacking a gene match: 3. Findings and caveats that apply to the study as a whole: The quantity of clinical and demographic metadata differed by source and by participant and was supplied without curation.

Points on this clone: Its antigen target is currently unknown. Base qualities are missing; no much larger clone stands one base away.

Each collaborating institution followed its own protocols to collect whole blood in K2EDTA tubes. For TCRbeta analysis, collaborators shipped samples as frozen whole blood, isolated PBMCs, or DNA extracted from either of those sample types. The sample taken for sequencing was peripheral blood. This clonotype originated in a woman aged 60-70 years with acute or convalescent COVID-19. The sequence links TRBV11-1 to TRBJ2-7; 7 bases in the junction line up with TRBD2. This receptor carries the CDR3 CASSYGEGEQYV. The nucleotide sequence reads TGTGCCAGCAGCTATGGGGAGGGCGAGCAGTACGTC.